This TCR beta chain was recovered during a study of T cell repertoires in cytomegalovirus infection. Via MiXCR, TCRdb re-called the reads, giving one row per CDR3 protein. The table shows some 390,000 distinct CDR3 sequences, with roughly 18% occurring only once. This clonotype has just a few counts. Germline values: CDR1 KGHSH, CDR2 LQKENI. The CDR3 is 14 residues long. Trimming removed 6 bases at V and 8 bases at J, with 16 bases between. This TCR was sampled from a human donor in good health (CMV status not recorded). Some clones in this sample may be carry-over from other donors' samples. The sample comprised PBMCs. J is TRBJ1-4 and V is TRBV18; D is ambiguous. CDR3 sequence: CASSLNTLGEKLFF. CDR3 DNA sequence: TGTGCCAGCTCCCTCAACACTCTCGGGGAAAAACTGTTTTTT.